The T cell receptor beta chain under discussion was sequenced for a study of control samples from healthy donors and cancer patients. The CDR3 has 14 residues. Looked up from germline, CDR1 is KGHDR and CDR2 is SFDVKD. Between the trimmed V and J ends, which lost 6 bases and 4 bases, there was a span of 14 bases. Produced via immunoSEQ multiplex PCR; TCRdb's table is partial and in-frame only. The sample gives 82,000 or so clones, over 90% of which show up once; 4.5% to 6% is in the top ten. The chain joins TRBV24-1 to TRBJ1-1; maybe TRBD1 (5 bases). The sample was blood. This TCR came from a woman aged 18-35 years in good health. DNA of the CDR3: TGTGCCACCAGTCCGGGGGGTTTAGGCACTGAAGCTTTCTTT. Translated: CATSPGGLGTEAFF.